This paragraph reports one TCR beta chain. The antigen is unknown. This record belongs to a study of blood T cells in healthy people across ages. Overall study results and limits: Aged donors had fewer naive CD4+ cells and lower diversity than long-lived donors.

It was with a sample-barcoded 5' primer and a J-beta primer mix that a second PCR of about 7 to 12 cycles was run. TCRdb redid the calling of the 5' RACE reads with MiXCR, one entry per CDR3 protein. The profile shows approximately 770,000 distinct CDR3 sequences, over 45% of them singletons. Donors gave 9 to 10 milliliters of peripheral blood apiece. This TCR derives from a young man in good health. The specimen was blood.

CDR3 region: CASSQDMGQDREQYF. CDR3 DNA: TGTGCCAGCAGCCAAGATATGGGGCAGGATAGGGAGCAGTACTTC. The rearrangement joins TRBV4-2 to TRBJ2-4; D is tentatively TRBD1 or TRBD2 (5 bases each). This CDR3 region has 15 residues. Trimming cost V 0 bases and J 13 bases, with 19 bases left between them. From germline, CDR1 is LGHNA and CDR2 YNFKEQ.